The sequence of this TCR beta chain was determined in a study of blood T cells in healthy people across ages. Study outcomes and limitations: The lack of PBMC sorting stopped any conclusive naive versus antigen-experienced comparison.

Per germline, CDR1 SGHNT and CDR2 YYREEE (reference sequence). V lost 3 bases, J lost 6 bases, and 9 bases stayed unmatched. The length of the CDR3 is 14 residues. This clonotype was observed at least ten times. The antigen remains undetermined. Primed by a sample-barcoded 5' primer and a J-beta primer mix, a second PCR proceeded for about 6 to 12 cycles. TCRdb reanalysed the 5' RACE reads using MiXCR and keeps one entry per CDR3 protein. The table has around 900,000 distinct CDR3 sequences, 29% seen once. The chain uses TRBV5-4 and TRBJ2-7, with TRBD2 matching 7 bases. Material: blood. The sequence came from a woman at least 80 years old in good health. The CDR3 DNA reads as TGTGCCAGCAGCTCGCCAGGGACTACAGGCGAGCAGTACTTC. Translated, it gives CASSSPGTTGEQYF.